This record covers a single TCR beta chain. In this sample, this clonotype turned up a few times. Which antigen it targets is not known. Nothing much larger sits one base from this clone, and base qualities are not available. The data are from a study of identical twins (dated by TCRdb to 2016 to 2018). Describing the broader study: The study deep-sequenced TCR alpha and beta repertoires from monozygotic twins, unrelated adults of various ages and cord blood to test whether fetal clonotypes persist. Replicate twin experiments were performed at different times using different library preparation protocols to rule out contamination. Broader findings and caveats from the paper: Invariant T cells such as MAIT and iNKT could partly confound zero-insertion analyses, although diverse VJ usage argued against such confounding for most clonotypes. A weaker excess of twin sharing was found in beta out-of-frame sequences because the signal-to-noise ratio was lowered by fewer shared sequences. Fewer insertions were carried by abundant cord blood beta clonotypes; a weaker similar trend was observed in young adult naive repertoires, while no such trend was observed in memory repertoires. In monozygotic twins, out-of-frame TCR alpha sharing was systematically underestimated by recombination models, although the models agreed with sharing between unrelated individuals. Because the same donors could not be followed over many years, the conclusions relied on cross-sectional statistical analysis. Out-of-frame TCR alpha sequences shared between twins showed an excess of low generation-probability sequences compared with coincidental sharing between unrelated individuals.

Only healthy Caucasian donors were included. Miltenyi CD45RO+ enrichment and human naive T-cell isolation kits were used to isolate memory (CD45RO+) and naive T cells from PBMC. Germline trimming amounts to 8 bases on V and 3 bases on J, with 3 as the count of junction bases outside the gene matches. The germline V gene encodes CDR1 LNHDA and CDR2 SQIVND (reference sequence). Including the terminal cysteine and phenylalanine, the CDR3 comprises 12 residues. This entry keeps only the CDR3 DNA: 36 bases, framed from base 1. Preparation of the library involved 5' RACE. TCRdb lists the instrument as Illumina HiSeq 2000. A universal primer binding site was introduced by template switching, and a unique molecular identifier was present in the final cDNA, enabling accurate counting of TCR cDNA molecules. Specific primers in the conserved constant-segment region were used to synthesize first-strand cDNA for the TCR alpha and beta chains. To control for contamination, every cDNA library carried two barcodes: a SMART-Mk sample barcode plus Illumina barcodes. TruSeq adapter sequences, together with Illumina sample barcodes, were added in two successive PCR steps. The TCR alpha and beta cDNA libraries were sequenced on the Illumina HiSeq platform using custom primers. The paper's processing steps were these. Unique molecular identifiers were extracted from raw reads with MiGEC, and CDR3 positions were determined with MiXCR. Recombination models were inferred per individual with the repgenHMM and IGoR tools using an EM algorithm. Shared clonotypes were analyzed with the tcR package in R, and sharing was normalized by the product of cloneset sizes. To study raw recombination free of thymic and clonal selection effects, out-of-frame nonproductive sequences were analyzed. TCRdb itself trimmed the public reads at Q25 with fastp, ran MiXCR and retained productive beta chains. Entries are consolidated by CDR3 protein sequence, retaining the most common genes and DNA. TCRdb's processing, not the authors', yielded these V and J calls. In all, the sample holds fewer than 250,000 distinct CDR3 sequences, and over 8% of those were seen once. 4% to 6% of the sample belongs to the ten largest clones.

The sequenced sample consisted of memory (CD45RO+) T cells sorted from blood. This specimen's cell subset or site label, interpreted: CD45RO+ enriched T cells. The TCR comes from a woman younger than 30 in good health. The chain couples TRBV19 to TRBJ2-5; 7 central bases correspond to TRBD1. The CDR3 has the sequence CASGDRKETQYF. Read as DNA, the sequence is TGTGCCAGTGGGGACAGAAAAGAGACCCAGTACTTC.